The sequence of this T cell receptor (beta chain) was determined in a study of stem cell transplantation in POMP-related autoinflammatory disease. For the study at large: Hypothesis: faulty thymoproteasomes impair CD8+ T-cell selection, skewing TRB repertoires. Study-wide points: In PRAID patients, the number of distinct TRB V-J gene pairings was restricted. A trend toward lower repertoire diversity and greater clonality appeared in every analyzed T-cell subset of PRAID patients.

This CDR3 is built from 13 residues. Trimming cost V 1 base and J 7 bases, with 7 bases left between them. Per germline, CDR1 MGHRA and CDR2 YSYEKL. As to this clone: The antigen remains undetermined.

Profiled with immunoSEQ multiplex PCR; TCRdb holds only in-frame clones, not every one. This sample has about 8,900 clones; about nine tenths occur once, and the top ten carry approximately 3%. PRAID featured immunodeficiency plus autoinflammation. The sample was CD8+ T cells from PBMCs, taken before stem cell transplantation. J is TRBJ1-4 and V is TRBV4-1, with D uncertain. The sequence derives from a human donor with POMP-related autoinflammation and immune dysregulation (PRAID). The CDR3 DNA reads TGCGCCAGCAGCCAAGCCTCTTTTGAAAAACTGTTTTTT. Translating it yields CASSQASFEKLFF.